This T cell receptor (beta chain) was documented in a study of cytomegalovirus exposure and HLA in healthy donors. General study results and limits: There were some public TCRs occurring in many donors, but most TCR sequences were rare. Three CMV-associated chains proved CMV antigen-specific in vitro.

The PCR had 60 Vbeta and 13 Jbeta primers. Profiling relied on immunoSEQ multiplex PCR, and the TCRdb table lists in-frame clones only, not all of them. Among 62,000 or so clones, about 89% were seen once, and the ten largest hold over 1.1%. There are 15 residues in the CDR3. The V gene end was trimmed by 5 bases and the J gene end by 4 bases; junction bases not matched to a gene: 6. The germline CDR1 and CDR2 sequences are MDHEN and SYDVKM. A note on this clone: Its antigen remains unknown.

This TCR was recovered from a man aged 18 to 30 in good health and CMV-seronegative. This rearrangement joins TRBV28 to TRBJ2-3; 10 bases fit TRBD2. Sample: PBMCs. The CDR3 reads CASSKAGGQSDTQYF. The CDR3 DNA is TGTGCCAGCAGTAAAGCGGGGGGGCAATCAGATACGCAGTATTTT.